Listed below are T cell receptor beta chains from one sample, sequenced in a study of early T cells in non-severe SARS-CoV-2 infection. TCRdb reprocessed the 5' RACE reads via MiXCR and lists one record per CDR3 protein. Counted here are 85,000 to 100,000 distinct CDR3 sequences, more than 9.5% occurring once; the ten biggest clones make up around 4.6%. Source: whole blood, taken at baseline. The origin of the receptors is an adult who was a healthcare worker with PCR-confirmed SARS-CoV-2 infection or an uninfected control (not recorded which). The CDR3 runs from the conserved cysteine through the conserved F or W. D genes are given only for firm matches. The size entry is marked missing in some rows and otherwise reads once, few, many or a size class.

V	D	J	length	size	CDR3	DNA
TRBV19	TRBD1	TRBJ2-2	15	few	CASSTGTGITGELFF	TGTGCCAGTAGTACCGGGACAGGGATCACCGGGGAGCTGTTTTTT
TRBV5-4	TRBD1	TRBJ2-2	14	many	CASSLQGATGELFF	TGTGCCAGCAGCTTACAGGGGGCCACCGGGGAGCTGTTTTTT
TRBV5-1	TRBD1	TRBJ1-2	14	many	CASSLGGQGYGYTF	TGCGCCAGCAGCTTGGGAGGACAGGGCTATGGCTACACCTTC
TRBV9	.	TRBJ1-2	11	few	CASSANYGYTF	TGTGCCAGCAGCGCGAACTATGGCTACACCTTC
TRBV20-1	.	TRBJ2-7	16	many	CSARDLSRGEFDEQYF	TGCAGTGCTAGAGATCTCAGTCGAGGGGAATTCGACGAGCAGTACTTC
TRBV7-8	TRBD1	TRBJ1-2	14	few	CASSLDRGADGYTF	TGTGCCAGCAGCTTAGACAGGGGCGCAGATGGCTACACCTTC
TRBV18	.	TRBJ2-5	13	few	CASGGGVQETQYF	TGTGCCAGCGGAGGCGGGGTCCAAGAGACCCAGTACTTC
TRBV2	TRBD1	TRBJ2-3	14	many	CASIKGASTDTQYF	TGTGCCAGCATAAAGGGGGCTAGCACAGATACGCAGTATTTT
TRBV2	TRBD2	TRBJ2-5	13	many	CASGLARSETQYF	TGTGCCAGTGGACTAGCGAGGAGTGAGACCCAGTACTTC
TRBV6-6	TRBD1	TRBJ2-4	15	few	CASSYGDREGDIQYF	TGTGCCAGCAGTTACGGGGACAGGGAGGGAGACATTCAGTACTTC
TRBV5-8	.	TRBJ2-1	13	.	CASRSSGVNEQFF	TGTGCCAGCAGATCCTCAGGAGTCAATGAGCAGTTCTTC
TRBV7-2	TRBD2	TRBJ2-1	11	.	CASKAGGPAFF	TGTGCCAGCAAAGCGGGAGGGCCGGCGTTCTTC
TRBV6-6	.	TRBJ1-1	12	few	CAGKNEGGEAFF	TGTGCCGGAAAGAATGAGGGTGGTGAAGCTTTCTTT
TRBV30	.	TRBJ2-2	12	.	CAWNPRPGELFF	TGTGCCTGGAATCCTCGCCCCGGGGAGCTGTTTTTT
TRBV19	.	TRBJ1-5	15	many	CASSAFQGDNQPQHF	TGTGCCAGTAGTGCCTTCCAGGGAGACAATCAGCCCCAGCATTTT
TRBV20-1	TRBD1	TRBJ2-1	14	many	CSAEPGQGLNEQFF	TGCAGTGCGGAGCCGGGACAGGGTTTGAATGAGCAGTTCTTC
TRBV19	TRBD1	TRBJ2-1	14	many	CASSIPTGMGWQFF	TGTGCCAGTAGTATACCGACAGGGATGGGTTGGCAGTTCTTC
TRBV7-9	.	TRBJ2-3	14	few	CASSFSGNTDTQYF	TGTGCCAGCAGCTTTTCGGGGAACACAGATACGCAGTATTTT
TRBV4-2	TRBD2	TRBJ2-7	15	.	CASSLNLAGAHEQYF	TGTGCCAGCAGCCTCAACCTAGCGGGAGCCCACGAGCAGTACTTC
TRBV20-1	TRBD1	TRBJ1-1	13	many	CSALDRTNTEAFF	TGCAGTGCTTTGGACAGGACGAACACTGAAGCTTTCTTT
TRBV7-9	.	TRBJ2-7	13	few	CASSWAVDGEQYF	TGTGCCAGCAGCTGGGCTGTGGACGGAGAGCAGTACTTC
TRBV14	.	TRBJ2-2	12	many	CASSHPHGELFF	TGTGCCAGCAGCCATCCCCACGGGGAGCTGTTTTTT
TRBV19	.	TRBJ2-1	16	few	CASSNLGRISYNEQFF	TGTGCCAGTAGTAACTTGGGTAGGATATCCTACAATGAGCAGTTCTTC
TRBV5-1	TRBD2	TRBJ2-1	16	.	CASSLKIAGGSSEQFF	TGCGCCAGCAGCTTGAAAATAGCGGGAGGGTCCAGTGAGCAGTTCTTC
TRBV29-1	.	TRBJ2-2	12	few	CSGQTNTGELFF	TGCAGCGGCCAGACGAACACCGGGGAGCTGTTTTTT
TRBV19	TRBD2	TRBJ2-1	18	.	CASSIVGLAVLSYNEQFF	TGTGCCAGTAGTATAGTCGGACTAGCGGTCCTCTCCTACAATGAGCAGTTCTTC
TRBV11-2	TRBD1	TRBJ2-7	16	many	CASSFRDRASSYEQYF	TGTGCCAGCAGTTTTAGGGACAGGGCGAGCTCCTACGAGCAGTACTTC
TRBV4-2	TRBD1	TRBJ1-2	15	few	CASSQGPGQGLGYTF	TGTGCCAGCAGCCAAGGCCCCGGACAGGGTCTTGGCTACACCTTC
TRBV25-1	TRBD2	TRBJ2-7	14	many	CASSVSGTSYEQYF	TGTGCCAGCAGTGTTTCGGGGACTAGCTACGAGCAGTACTTC
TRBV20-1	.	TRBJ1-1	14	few	CSAREGGRSTEAFF	TGCAGTGCTAGAGAGGGTGGTAGGAGCACTGAAGCTTTCTTT
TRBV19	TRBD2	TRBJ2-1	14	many	CATRLAGGRNEQFF	TGTGCCACCCGACTAGCGGGAGGGCGAAATGAGCAGTTCTTC
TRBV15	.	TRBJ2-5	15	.	CATSRARLPLETQYF	TGTGCCACCAGCAGAGCCAGGCTCCCGTTGGAGACCCAGTACTTC
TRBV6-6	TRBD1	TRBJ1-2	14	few	CASTLRQGLYGYTF	TGTGCCAGCACCTTAAGACAGGGACTATATGGCTACACCTTC
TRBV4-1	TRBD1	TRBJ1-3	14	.	CASSLDRVGHTIYF	TGCGCCAGCAGCTTGGACAGGGTTGGACACACCATATATTTT
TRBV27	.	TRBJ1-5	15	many	CASSFDGVGNQPQHF	TGTGCCAGCAGTTTTGATGGCGTTGGCAATCAGCCCCAGCATTTT
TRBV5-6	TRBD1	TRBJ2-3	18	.	CVSSLVGRGRLGTDTQYF	TGTGTCAGCAGCTTGGTAGGCAGGGGGCGATTGGGCACAGATACGCAGTATTTT
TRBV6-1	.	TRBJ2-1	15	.	CASSEGEGLPNEQFF	TGTGCCAGCAGTGAAGGCGAAGGGCTTCCCAATGAGCAGTTCTTC
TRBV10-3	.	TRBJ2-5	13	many	CAISAAGGETQYF	TGTGCCATCAGTGCGGCGGGCGGAGAGACCCAGTACTTC
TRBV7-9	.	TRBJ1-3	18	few	CASSFGPSQGYTGNTIYF	TGTGCCAGCAGCTTTGGTCCTTCACAGGGATATACTGGAAACACCATATATTTT
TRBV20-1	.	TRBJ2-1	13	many	CSARPRNWDEQFF	TGCAGTGCTAGACCCAGAAATTGGGATGAGCAGTTCTTC
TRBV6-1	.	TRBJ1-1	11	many	CASSEMGEAFF	TGTGCCAGCAGTGAAATGGGTGAAGCTTTCTTT
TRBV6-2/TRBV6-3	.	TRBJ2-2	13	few	CASSWDYTGELFF	TGTGCCAGCAGCTGGGACTACACCGGGGAGCTGTTTTTT
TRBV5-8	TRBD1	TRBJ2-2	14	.	CASSSDRVTGELFF	TGTGCCAGCAGCTCCGACAGGGTCACCGGGGAGCTGTTTTTT
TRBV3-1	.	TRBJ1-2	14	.	CASSQATGGYGYTF	TGTGCCAGCAGCCAAGCAACAGGAGGATATGGCTACACCTTC
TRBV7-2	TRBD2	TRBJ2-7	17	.	CASSLRHSSGGTYEQYF	TGTGCCAGCAGCTTACGTCATTCTAGCGGGGGTACTTACGAGCAGTACTTC